These 29 T cell receptor beta chains came from one sample sequenced in a study of CD8+CD57+ T cells in acquired aplastic anemia. Template material for TCR beta VDJ and CDR3 profiling consisted of genomic DNA. TCRdb reprocessed the reads with MiXCR, giving one entry per CDR3 protein. The table has about 160,000 distinct CDR3 sequences, 35% to 55% seen once. The sample taken for sequencing was sorted CD4+, CD8+, or CD8+CD57+ T cells (not recorded which) from PBMCs. The source of these receptors is a human donor in good health.

This clonotype was detected ten times or more. V usage is TRBV11-3 and J usage is TRBJ1-5; D is ambiguous. The germline CDR1 and CDR2 sequences are SGHNT and YENEEA. This CDR3 spans 13 amino acids. Trimming shortened V by 5 bases and J by 6 bases, and 11 bases separated the two germline ends. Written as DNA, the CDR3 is TGTGCCAGCAGCCTTACTAGTCTTCAGCCCCAGCATTTT. Its protein product is CASSLTSLQPQHF.

This chain uses TRBV4-1 with TRBJ1-6; D is possibly TRBD1 (5 bases). The germline V and J ends were trimmed by 1 base and 6 bases, with 10 bases remaining between them. Germline V gene lookup returns CDR1 MGHRA and CDR2 YSYEKL. The CDR3 length is 15 residues. The CDR3 DNA is TGCGCCAGCAGCCAAGGGGAACAGGTTAATTCACCCCTCCACTTT. It codes for CASSQGEQVNSPLHF.

This clonotype has ten or more counts. The chain combines TRBV5-6 with TRBJ1-2; TRBD1 agrees at 8 bases. V lost 3 bases to trimming and J lost 8 bases; unmatched junction nucleotides: 9. Germline assignment: CDR1 SGHDT and CDR2 YYEEEE. CDR3 size: 14 residues. In DNA form, the CDR3 reads TGTGCCAGCAGCTCCCCAGGGGGCTCCTCCGGCTACACCTTC. It codes for CASSSPGGSSGYTF. Full variable domain (rest looked up from reference TRBV5-6 and TRBJ1-2): DAGVTQSPTHLIKTRGQQVTLRCSPKSGHDTVSWYQQALGQGPQFIFQYYEEEERQRGNFPDRFSGHQFPNYSSELNVNALLLGDSALYLCASSSPGGSSGYTFGSGTRLTVV.

This clonotype was detected many times. The chain uses TRBV7-8 and TRBJ1-1; TRBD1 aligns across 8 bases. J gave up 6 bases and V 6 bases, and 9 bases lay outside the gene matches. This CDR3 contains 14 residues. Per germline, CDR1 SGHVS and CDR2 FQNEAQ. The CDR3 region is CASRRMTGDAEAFF. DNA of the CDR3: TGTGCCAGCAGACGCATGACAGGGGACGCTGAAGCTTTCTTT.

CDR3 sequence: CASIGQPYNEQFF. As DNA, the CDR3 is TGTGCCAGCATCGGACAGCCCTACAATGAGCAGTTCTTC. This chain connects TRBV2 to TRBJ2-1; a weak D match, TRBD1 (6 bases). CDR3 size: 13 residues. Germline values: CDR1 SNHLY, CDR2 FYNNEI. Trimming removed 7 bases from V and 2 bases from J, with 9 bases in between.

This clonotype appeared many times. The chain links TRBV5-4 to TRBJ2-5; D call uncertain. The CDR3 is made up of 14 amino acids. The ends were cut back, 0 bases at V and 2 bases at J, with 8 bases in the middle. Germline CDR1 SGHNT, CDR2 YYREEE (reference sequence). In DNA, the CDR3 is TGTGCCAGCAGCTTGGCTCTTGTTCAAGAGACCCAGTACTTC. Encoded protein: CASSLALVQETQYF. Using reference TRBV5-4 and TRBJ2-5 for the parts outside the CDR3, the full variable domain is ETGVTQSPTHLIKTRGQQVTLRCSSQSGHNTVSWYQQALGQGPQFIFQYYREEENGRGNFPPRFSGLQFPNYSSELNVNALELDDSALYLCASSLALVQETQYFGPGTRLLVL.

This clonotype was seen a single time. This chain uses TRBV2 with TRBJ1-1; 10 bases match TRBD1. J was trimmed by 4 bases and V by 6 bases; bases with no gene match: 5. CDR1 is SNHLY and CDR2 is FYNNEI in the germline V gene. The CDR3 runs to 14 residues. DNA for the CDR3: TGTGCCAGCAGGAAAGACAGGGGGCTCACTGAAGCTTTCTTT. This translates into CASRKDRGLTEAFF.

The J gene is TRBJ2-7, the V gene TRBV19; unclear D gene. Germline lookup yields CDR1 LNHDA and CDR2 SQIVND (reference sequence). The V end was cut by 6 bases, the J end by 4 bases, with 13 bases between. The CDR3 is 13 amino acids. The CDR3 coding sequence is TGTGCCAGTAGGGCACCCGCCGCGTACGAGCAGTACTTC. Translating it yields CASRAPAAYEQYF.

This clonotype showed up many times. V gene TRBV6-1 combines with J gene TRBJ1-2; 8 bases align to TRBD1. Germline values: CDR1 MNHNS, CDR2 SASEGT. Trimming at V came to 5 bases and at J to 2 bases, leaving 4 bases not matched to a gene. The CDR3 totals 14 residues. CDR3 nucleotide sequence: TGTGCCAGCAGTCGGACAGGGCCCAACTATGGCTACACCTTC. The encoded protein is CASSRTGPNYGYTF.

This clonotype was counted many times. The chain links TRBV5-6 to TRBJ1-6; D remains unclear. V was cut by 1 base and J by 10 bases, with 9 bases left in between. Germline V gene sequence: CDR1 SGHDT, CDR2 YYEEEE. This CDR3 contains 13 residues. Here the CDR3 reads CASSLYRLSPLHF. The CDR3 DNA is TGTGCCAGCAGCTTGTATAGGTTGTCACCCCTCCACTTT.

Points on this clonotype: This CDR3 is missing its conserved last phenylalanine or tryptophan, likely due to a read error. The V gene is TRBV27, the J gene TRBJ1-5, with TRBD1 matching 9 bases. Trimming cost V 6 bases and J 3 bases; bases outside gene matches: 9. This CDR3 contains 16 residues. Germline V gene lookup returns CDR1 MNHEY and CDR2 SMNVEV (reference sequence). CDR3 sequence: CASRMGGTGHNQPQHS. CDR3 bases: TGTGCCAGCAGGATGGGGGGGACAGGGCACAATCAGCCCCAGCATTCT.

A few counts support this clonotype. The genes are TRBV28 and TRBJ1-2; the match to TRBD1 covers 11 bases. V lost 3 bases to trimming and J lost 6 bases; unmatched junction nucleotides: 6. From germline, CDR1 is MDHEN and CDR2 SYDVKM. The CDR3 spans 15 residues. CDR3 coding DNA: TGTGCCAGCAGTTTTGGGACAGGGGGGCGACATGGCTACACCTTC. Encoded protein: CASSFGTGGRHGYTF.

Comment on this clonotype: This may stem from a read error, because a much larger clone lies one nucleotide away. The chain links TRBV6-5 to TRBJ1-1; possible D gene TRBD1, 6 bases. The CDR3 contains 14 residues. The V gene's germline CDR1 is MNHEY and CDR2 SVGAGI. V was clipped by 6 bases and J by 4 bases, with 15 bases between them. CDR3 residues: CASRYNRDGTEAFF. DNA of the CDR3: TGTGCCAGCAGATACAACAGGGACGGCACTGAAGCTTTCTTT.

The chain uses TRBV24-1 and TRBJ2-5, with D perhaps matching TRBD1 (5 bases). V was trimmed by 3 bases and J by 2 bases, leaving 9 bases between them. Germline loops: CDR1 KGHDR, CDR2 SFDVKD. This CDR3 is 14 amino acids long. The CDR3 sequence: CATSDPTEQETQYF. The CDR3 nucleotides are TGTGCCACCAGTGATCCGACAGAACAAGAGACCCAGTACTTC.

This clonotype has just a few counts. The J gene is TRBJ2-7, the V gene TRBV27; 9 nucleotides match TRBD2. The CDR3 spans 14 residues. Germline V gene lookup returns CDR1 MNHEY and CDR2 SMNVEV (reference sequence). Trimming took 5 bases from V and 2 from J; bases not matched to a gene: 4. The CDR3 DNA reads TGTGCCAGCAGTGCGTCTAGCGGGGCCTACGAGCAGTACTTC. Protein: CASSASSGAYEQYF.

Points on this clonotype: This may stem from a read error, because a much larger clone lies one nucleotide away. V usage is TRBV19 and J usage is TRBJ1-5; no clear D. The germline V gene has CDR1 LNHDA and CDR2 SQIVND (reference sequence). V lost 9 bases, J lost 4 bases, and 16 bases lay in between. The CDR3 has 14 residues. The CDR3 reads CASSVGPVNQPQHF. CDR3 DNA: TGTGCCAGCAGCGTTGGGCCAGTTAATCAGCCCCAGCATTTT.

The chain recombines TRBV20-1 with TRBJ1-2; D is perhaps TRBD1 (5 bases). CDR1 and CDR2 from the germline V gene are DFQATT and SNEGSKA (reference sequence). Trimming took 6 bases from V and 6 from J, leaving 23 bases between them. The CDR3 is 15 residues long. This chain's CDR3 is CSASREIWGRDGYTF. The CDR3 DNA sequence: TGCAGTGCGTCCAGGGAGATTTGGGGAAGGGATGGCTACACCTTC.

This sequence joins TRBV7-8 and TRBJ1-6; 8 positions agree with TRBD1. Losses at the gene ends were 5 bases for V and 0 bases for J; bases not matched to a gene: 9. From germline, CDR1 is SGHVS and CDR2 FQNEAQ. The CDR3 spans 18 residues. The CDR3 sequence: CASSKRTGYSSYNSPLHF. The CDR3 DNA follows: TGTGCCAGCAGCAAACGGACAGGGTATAGCTCCTATAATTCACCCCTCCACTTT.

The chain combines TRBV20-1 with TRBJ2-1; TRBD2 matches at 7 bases. J lost 5 bases, V lost 3 bases, and 4 bases had no gene match. Germline assignment: CDR1 DFQATT and CDR2 SNEGSKA (reference sequence). The CDR3 is made up of 13 amino acids. CDR3 nucleotide sequence: TGCAGTGCTAGTCAACTAGCGAACAATGAGCAGTTCTTC. Translating gives CSASQLANNEQFF.

The chain combines TRBV6-1 with TRBJ2-1; D is uncertain. Germline V gene lookup returns CDR1 MNHNS and CDR2 SASEGT. The length of the CDR3 is 15 residues. V was trimmed by 3 bases and J by 4 bases, leaving 13 bases between them. CDR3 loop: CASSDNDGYYNEQFF. The CDR3, as DNA: TGTGCCAGCAGTGATAATGACGGGTATTACAATGAGCAGTTCTTC.

This clonotype was seen a single time. V and J are TRBV2 and TRBJ1-2, with D hard to call. V was cut by 3 bases and J by 7 bases, with 6 bases left in between. The CDR3 consists of 11 residues. CDR1 and CDR2 from the germline V gene are SNHLY and FYNNEI. The CDR3: CASSDNLGYTF. The DNA of the CDR3 is TGTGCCAGCAGTGACAACCTTGGCTACACCTTC.

The table lists this clonotype with many counts. The V call is TRBV10-3, the J call TRBJ1-5; TRBD1 matches at 8 bases. Germline trimming cut 2 bases from V and 2 bases from J; bases unmatched to any gene: 5. CDR1 and CDR2 from the germline V gene are ENHRY and SYGVKD. The CDR3 runs to 16 residues. Here the CDR3 DNA reads TGTGCCATCAGTGAGACCGACAGGGGCGGCAATCAGCCCCAGCATTTT. Translated: CAISETDRGGNQPQHF.

This clonotype was seen a few times. The chain couples TRBV19 to TRBJ1-6; 7 positions agree with TRBD1. This CDR3 comprises 14 residues. In germline, CDR1 is LNHDA, CDR2 SQIVND (reference sequence). J gave up 6 bases and V 5 bases, and 4 bases lay outside the gene matches. Here the CDR3 reads CASSPTGSNSPLHF. The DNA of the CDR3 is TGTGCCAGTAGTCCGACAGGGTCTAATTCACCCCTCCACTTT.

The V gene is TRBV19, the J gene TRBJ2-5, with D possibly matching TRBD2 (7 bases). In germline, CDR1 is LNHDA, CDR2 SQIVND (reference sequence). This CDR3 comprises 13 residues. The CDR3 is CARRAGAAETQYF. CDR3 DNA sequence: TGTGCTAGAAGGGCGGGGGCGGCAGAGACCCAGTACTTC.

This clonotype was picked up many times. The rearrangement links TRBV20-1 to TRBJ1-1, with TRBD1 as a possible D gene (6 bases). The V gene lost 1 base and the J gene lost 4 bases, with 13 bases spanning the gap. Germline V gives CDR1 DFQATT, CDR2 SNEGSKA (reference sequence). The CDR3 sequence is 14 residues long. The CDR3 protein is CSARGQGPGTEAFF. The CDR3 nucleotides are TGCAGTGCTAGAGGTCAGGGGCCGGGCACTGAAGCTTTCTTT.

This chain connects TRBV7-9 to TRBJ2-3; a weak D match, TRBD1 (7 bases). V dropped 5 bases and J dropped 11 bases, with 14 bases sitting between them. Germline V CDR1 and CDR2: SEHNR, FQNEAQ (reference sequence). This CDR3 comprises 12 residues. The CDR3 loop is CASSQRQGGQYF. CDR3 DNA: TGTGCCAGCAGCCAGCGACAGGGAGGGCAGTATTTT. Full variable domain (remainder filled in from reference TRBV7-9 and TRBJ2-3): DTGVSQNPRHKITKRGQNVTFRCDPISEHNRLYWYRQTLGQGPEFLTYFQNEAQLEKSRLLSDRFSAERPKGSFSTLEIQRTEQGDSAMYLCASSQRQGGQYFGPGTRLTVL.

This clonotype was counted only a few times. V usage is TRBV29-1 and J usage is TRBJ1-1; no clear D. Trimming took off 8 bases at V and 3 bases at J, with 19 bases between the two ends. The CDR3 spans 14 residues. Germline loops: CDR1 SQVTM, CDR2 ANQGSEA. CDR3 sequence reads: CSFRIRMSDTEAFF. The DNA for the CDR3 is TGCAGCTTTCGAATTAGGATGTCGGACACTGAAGCTTTCTTT. Variable domain in full (rest from reference TRBV29-1 and TRBJ1-1): SAVISQKPSRDICQRGTSLTIQCQVDSQVTMMFWYRQQPGQSLTLIATANQGSEATYESGFVIDKFPISRPNLTFSTLTVSNMSPEDSSIYLCSFRIRMSDTEAFFGQGTRLTVV.

There are many counts of this clonotype. The rearrangement links TRBV6-1 to TRBJ2-7; no definite D call. This CDR3 contains 14 residues. Germline CDR1 MNHNS, CDR2 SASEGT. V was pared by 6 bases and J by 0 bases, with 12 bases between. The CDR3 is CASRLTDVSYEQYF. DNA for the CDR3: TGTGCCAGCAGACTGACGGACGTCTCCTACGAGCAGTACTTC.

The gene calls are TRBV19 and TRBJ2-3, with TRBD1 matching over 7 bases. CDR1 and CDR2 from the germline V gene are LNHDA and SQIVND (reference sequence). This CDR3 has 13 residues. Trimming cost V 6 bases and J 5 bases; bases outside gene matches: 5. CDR3 bases: TGTGCCAGTAGGACAGGGTCCGTAGATACGCAGTATTTT. The encoded protein is CASRTGSVDTQYF.